The rows below give T cell receptor beta chains drawn from one sample of a study of regulatory T cells in long-lasting Graves disease. TCRdb reprocessed the multiplex PCR reads with MiXCR, giving one entry per CDR3 protein. The sample includes around 400,000 distinct CDR3 sequences, over 12% of them seen just once. These same records also appear under a second study, on T cells in Graves' hyperthyroidism and ophthalmopathy.

The source material was peripheral blood mononuclear cells (PBMCs), sampled at new diagnosis, from a patient treated with antithyroid drugs. All receptors derive from a woman in her 40s with Graves disease. CDR3s include the opening cysteine and the closing phenylalanine or tryptophan. Each record gives: clone size, D gene, J gene, V gene, CDR3 protein, CDR3 DNA. A D gene is named only where the DNA matches it firmly. A clone size is listed for some rows: how often the clone was seen (once, few, many), or a class if it is expanded.

many,TRBD1,TRBJ1-1,TRBV20-1,CSARDYRGRTEAFF,TGCAGTGCTAGAGATTACAGGGGGCGTACTGAAGCTTTCTTT
once,TRBD2,TRBJ2-7,TRBV6-1,CASSDPRRRLALGEQYF,TGTGCCAGCAGCGATCCTCGGCGCCGACTAGCGTTGGGGGAGCAGTACTTC
many,TRBD2,TRBJ2-1,TRBV6-1,CASSEMGGLAIYNEQFF,TGTGCCAGCAGTGAAATGGGTGGACTAGCGATCTACAATGAGCAGTTCTTC
many,-,TRBJ2-2,TRBV24-1,CATSEVGGSNTGELFF,TGTGCCACCAGTGAAGTCGGGGGCTCGAACACCGGGGAGCTGTTTTTT
many,TRBD1,TRBJ1-1,TRBV10-3,CAISGTGVNTEAFF,TGTGCCATCAGTGGCACAGGGGTGAACACTGAAGCTTTCTTT
-,-,TRBJ2-7,TRBV5-6,CASSLQMLAYEQYF,TGTGCCAGCAGCTTGCAGATGCTGGCCTACGAGCAGTACTTC
-,-,TRBJ2-3,TRBV7-2,CASSLAGSRGDTQYF,TGTGCCAGCAGCTTAGCTGGGAGTAGGGGAGATACGCAGTATTTT
many,-,TRBJ2-2,TRBV27,CASSSTANTGELFF,TGTGCCAGCAGTTCGACAGCGAACACCGGGGAGCTGTTTTTT
many,-,TRBJ2-1,TRBV5-6,CASSLGLHNSYNEQFF,TGTGCCAGCAGCTTGGGGCTTCATAATTCCTACAATGAGCAGTTCTTC
many,-,TRBJ1-1,TRBV30,CAWTEGTGNTEAFF,TGTGCCTGGACCGAAGGGACCGGGAACACTGAAGCTTTCTTT
few,TRBD2,TRBJ2-7,TRBV28,CASSLAGGPTYEQYF,TGTGCCAGCAGTCTAGCGGGAGGGCCTACCTACGAGCAGTACTTC
-,TRBD1,TRBJ2-2,TRBV12-5,CASGLVLARGPANTGELFF,TGTGCTAGTGGTTTGGTCCTGGCGAGGGGGCCCGCGAACACCGGGGAGCTGTTTTTT
-,-,TRBJ2-6,TRBV3-1,CASSQVGQISGANVLTF,TGTGCCAGCAGCCAAGTTGGACAGATCTCTGGGGCCAACGTCCTGACTTTC
many,TRBD2,TRBJ2-7,TRBV18,CASSTVAGGTSYEQYF,TGTGCCAGCTCAACCGTAGCGGGAGGAACCTCCTACGAGCAGTACTTC
-,-,TRBJ2-7,TRBV5-1,CASSLGYSRSYEQYF,TGCGCCAGCAGCTTGGGTTACAGCCGATCCTACGAGCAGTACTTC
many,-,TRBJ1-1,TRBV5-5,CASSLPGPTEAFF,TGTGCCAGCAGTTTACCGGGGCCAACTGAAGCTTTCTTT
many,TRBD1,TRBJ1-6,TRBV19,CASSIDRGGSPLHF,TGTGCCAGTAGCATAGACAGGGGTGGGTCACCCCTCCACTTT
few,-,TRBJ2-2,TRBV5-1,CASSLRTTFDTGELFF,TGCGCCAGCAGCCTGAGGACTACTTTCGACACCGGGGAGCTGTTTTTT
many,-,TRBJ2-2,TRBV6-5,CASSYSILGPGELFF,TGTGCCAGCAGTTACTCGATATTGGGGCCCGGGGAGCTGTTTTTT
many,-,TRBJ2-2,TRBV19,CASSWGVGAGELFF,TGTGCCAGTAGTTGGGGGGTCGGGGCCGGGGAGCTGTTTTTT
many,-,TRBJ2-1,TRBV3-1,CASSIGGTQQFF,TGTGCCAGCAGCATTGGGGGGACTCAGCAGTTCTTC
-,TRBD2,TRBJ2-7,TRBV5-6,CASSLEPLAGVYEQYF,TGTGCCAGCAGCTTGGAACCCCTAGCGGGAGTTTACGAGCAGTACTTC
many,-,TRBJ2-3,TRBV28,CASSPGGFWTDTQYF,TGTGCCAGCAGCCCCGGGGGCTTCTGGACAGATACGCAGTATTTT
many,TRBD1,TRBJ2-3,TRBV28,CASSPDRGPTDTQYF,TGTGCCAGCAGTCCGGACAGGGGTCCCACAGATACGCAGTATTTT
-,TRBD1,TRBJ1-5,TRBV6-1,CASSRQGGNQPQHF,TGTGCCAGCAGCCGACAGGGCGGCAATCAGCCCCAGCATTTT
few,-,TRBJ1-4,TRBV7-2,CASSSQTRGGEKLFF,TGTGCCAGCAGCTCGCAAACACGGGGAGGTGAAAAACTGTTTTTT
-,-,TRBJ2-7,TRBV7-8,CASSLVGSGGQYF,TGTGCCAGCAGCTTAGTTGGCTCTGGAGGGCAGTACTTC
few,-,TRBJ2-6,TRBV27,CASSFGLPGANVLTF,TGTGCCAGCAGTTTCGGGCTCCCCGGGGCCAACGTCCTGACTTTC
many,-,TRBJ2-7,TRBV6-5,CASSYHDRYYEQYF,TGTGCCAGCAGTTACCACGACAGGTATTACGAGCAGTACTTC
-,-,TRBJ2-5,TRBV12-3/TRBV12-4,CASSATLGETQYF,TGTGCCAGCAGTGCCACACTCGGGGAGACCCAGTACTTC
many,-,TRBJ2-1,TRBV7-2,CASSLDSGARREQFF,TGTGCCAGCAGCTTAGATTCGGGGGCGCGTCGTGAGCAGTTCTTC
many,TRBD1,TRBJ2-1,TRBV7-2,CASNPTGPRDEQFF,TGTGCCAGCAACCCGACAGGGCCCCGTGATGAGCAGTTCTTC
-,TRBD1,TRBJ2-1,TRBV20-1,CSADRGPPPRDSEQFF,TGCAGTGCTGACAGGGGGCCTCCTCCCCGAGATAGCGAGCAGTTCTTC
few,-,TRBJ2-1,TRBV28,CASSAPTRVTYNEQFF,TGTGCCAGCAGTGCCCCGACTAGGGTTACCTACAATGAGCAGTTCTTC
-,TRBD1,TRBJ2-7,TRBV6-1,CASRKDPGQGFHEQYF,TGTGCCAGCAGGAAAGACCCGGGACAGGGATTCCACGAGCAGTACTTC
many,-,TRBJ1-1,TRBV29-1,CSVGGLNTEAFF,TGCAGCGTTGGAGGGCTGAACACTGAAGCTTTCTTT
medium-sized,-,TRBJ1-4,TRBV12-3/TRBV12-4,CASSLGGAGLNEKLFF,TGTGCCAGCAGCTTAGGAGGGGCTGGGTTGAATGAAAAACTGTTTTTT
many,-,TRBJ2-1,TRBV12-3/TRBV12-4,CASSTDNEQFF,TGTGCCAGCAGTACCGACAATGAGCAGTTCTTC
many,TRBD2,TRBJ2-7,TRBV13,CASSLGGLAGESYEQYF,TGTGCCAGCAGCTTAGGCGGACTAGCGGGAGAGTCCTACGAGCAGTACTTC
many,TRBD2,TRBJ2-3,TRBV28,CASTPGRADTQYF,TGTGCCAGCACCCCAGGGAGGGCAGATACGCAGTATTTT
few,-,TRBJ1-2,TRBV4-2,CASSPGGPGYTF,TGTGCCAGCAGCCCCGGTGGTCCTGGCTACACCTTC
many,-,TRBJ1-1,TRBV29-1,CSVTQGNTEAFF,TGCAGCGTTACACAGGGGAACACTGAAGCTTTCTTT
-,TRBD1,TRBJ1-4,TRBV5-1,CASNLAGTVNEKLFF,TGCGCCAGCAACCTCGCCGGGACAGTGAATGAAAAACTGTTTTTT
many,-,TRBJ1-1,TRBV10-2,CASSWPGNTEAFF,TGCGCCAGCAGCTGGCCGGGGAACACTGAAGCTTTCTTT
many,-,TRBJ2-5,TRBV20-1,CSARDGNVRFQETQYF,TGCAGTGCTAGAGATGGGAACGTCCGTTTCCAAGAGACCCAGTACTTC
-,-,TRBJ1-2,TRBV7-2,CASSLEGEDGYTF,TGTGCCAGCAGCTTAGAAGGGGAGGATGGCTACACCTTC
many,-,TRBJ2-7,TRBV29-1,CSVGRRGGYEQYF,TGCAGCGTTGGACGTAGGGGGGGTTACGAGCAGTACTTC
-,TRBD1,TRBJ2-3,TRBV20-1,CSARDRELKRGPDTQYF,TGCAGTGCTAGAGATCGAGAGCTGAAAAGGGGGCCAGATACGCAGTATTTT
-,-,TRBJ2-6,TRBV30,CAWSVLWDRSRSGANVLTF,TGTGCCTGGAGTGTACTATGGGACCGCTCCCGCTCTGGGGCCAACGTCCTGACTTTC
many,TRBD2,TRBJ2-7,TRBV2,CASSVTSGTSRYEQYF,TGTGCCAGCAGCGTTACTTCCGGGACTAGTCGGTACGAGCAGTACTTC
many,-,TRBJ1-5,TRBV7-9,CASSLRRGLDQPQHF,TGTGCCAGCAGCTTAAGGCGGGGGCTTGATCAGCCCCAGCATTTT
many,-,TRBJ2-7,TRBV27,CASRLLGDLSSYEQYF,TGTGCCAGCAGGCTCCTCGGGGACTTAAGCTCCTACGAGCAGTACTTC
-,TRBD2,TRBJ2-1,TRBV7-3,CASSDGGLEKFF,TGTGCCAGCAGCGACGGCGGACTAGAGAAGTTCTTC
many,-,TRBJ2-7,TRBV28,CASSLGEIVGLAWEQYF,TGTGCCAGCAGTCTTGGAGAGATAGTGGGCTTGGCGTGGGAGCAGTACTTC
many,-,TRBJ1-4,TRBV12-3/TRBV12-4,CASRPTATNEKLFF,TGTGCCAGCAGGCCGACAGCAACTAATGAAAAACTGTTTTTT
-,TRBD1,TRBJ1-1,TRBV10-3,CAISEAAGTGIVWANTEAFF,TGTGCCATCAGTGAGGCCGCCGGGACAGGGATCGTTTGGGCGAACACTGAAGCTTTCTTT
many,-,TRBJ2-7,TRBV2,CASSPGDIIRYEQYF,TGTGCCAGCAGTCCAGGGGACATAATCCGCTACGAGCAGTACTTC
many,-,TRBJ2-2,TRBV5-6,CASKPSGTSDTGELFF,TGTGCCAGCAAACCATCCGGGACTTCTGACACCGGGGAGCTGTTTTTT
many,-,TRBJ2-7,TRBV6-1,CASKPPDTYEQYF,TGTGCCAGCAAACCACCGGACACCTACGAGCAGTACTTC